One T cell receptor (beta chain) is described in this entry. As yet, its antigen is unknown. The entry originates in a study of T cell responses to AZD1222 COVID-19 vaccine. General study findings and limits: Clonal diversity was possibly underestimated, and white British individuals and females predominated among donors.

The CDR3 runs 14 residues. The J segment lost 3 bases and the V segment lost 6 bases, leaving 4 bases of the junction unmatched. Germline V gene lookup returns CDR1 WSHSY and CDR2 SAAADI. Analyses pooled second doses at about 4 or about 12 weeks. Libraries were prepared by immunoSEQ multiplex PCR; TCRdb keeps only in-frame clonotypes and omits some of them. The repertoire holds around 150,000 clones, with 85% to 95% as singletons. The starting material was peripheral blood, obtained 28 days after the second AZD1222 dose. This sequence originates from an adult who received the AZD1222 COVID-19 vaccine. The chain employs TRBV10-2 and TRBJ2-3; 9 bases line up with TRBD2. CDR3 protein: CASRAGGGTDTQYF. The CDR3, as DNA: TGCGCCAGCAGGGCGGGAGGGGGAACAGATACGCAGTATTTT.